A single sample is the source of the 2 T cell receptor beta chains below, sequenced in a study of shared clonotypes between healthy human individuals. The repertoire was sequenced with immunoSEQ multiplex PCR; TCRdb's copy has only in-frame clones and lacks some. This table has approximately 1,500,000 clones, around 97% appearing once. Sequencing was performed on naive CD4+ T cells sorted from blood. Specified subset: CD45RA+ positively selected. The receptors originated from a man aged 30-40 years in good health.

This chain joins TRBV4-1 and TRBJ2-7, with TRBD1 identical over 7 bases. CDR3 size: 15 residues. Unmatched junction bases numbered 7, after V lost 0 bases and J lost 5 bases. Germline V CDR1 and CDR2: MGHRA, YSYEKL. The CDR3 loop is CASSQDLNRGNEQYF. CDR3 DNA sequence: TGCGCCAGCAGCCAAGATCTGAACAGGGGAAACGAGCAGTACTTC.

Written as DNA, the CDR3 is TGTGCCAGCAGCTTACTTAGCTCTAGGATAACTGGAAACACCATATATTTT. Residues: CASSLLSSRITGNTIYF. V is TRBV7-6 and J is TRBJ1-3; the D is unclear. The CDR3 extends over 17 amino acids. The germline V gene has CDR1 SGHVS and CDR2 FNYEAQ. Trimming left V 2 bases short and J 2 bases short, with 16 bases between.